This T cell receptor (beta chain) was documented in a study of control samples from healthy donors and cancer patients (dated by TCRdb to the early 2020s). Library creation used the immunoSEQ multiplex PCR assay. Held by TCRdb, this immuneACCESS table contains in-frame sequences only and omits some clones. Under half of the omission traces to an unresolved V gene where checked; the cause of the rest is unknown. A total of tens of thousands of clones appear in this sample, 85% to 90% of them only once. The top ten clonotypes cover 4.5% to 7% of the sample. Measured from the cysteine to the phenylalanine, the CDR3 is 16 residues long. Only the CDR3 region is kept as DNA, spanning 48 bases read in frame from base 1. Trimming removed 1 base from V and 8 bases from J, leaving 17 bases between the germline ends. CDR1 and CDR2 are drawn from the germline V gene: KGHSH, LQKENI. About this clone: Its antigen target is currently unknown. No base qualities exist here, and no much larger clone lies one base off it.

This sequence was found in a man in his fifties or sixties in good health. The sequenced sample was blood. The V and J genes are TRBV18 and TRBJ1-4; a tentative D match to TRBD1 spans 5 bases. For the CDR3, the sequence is CASSPRILEGREKLFF. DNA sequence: TGTGCCAGCTCACCACGGATCTTGGAGGGGCGGGAAAAACTGTTTTTT.